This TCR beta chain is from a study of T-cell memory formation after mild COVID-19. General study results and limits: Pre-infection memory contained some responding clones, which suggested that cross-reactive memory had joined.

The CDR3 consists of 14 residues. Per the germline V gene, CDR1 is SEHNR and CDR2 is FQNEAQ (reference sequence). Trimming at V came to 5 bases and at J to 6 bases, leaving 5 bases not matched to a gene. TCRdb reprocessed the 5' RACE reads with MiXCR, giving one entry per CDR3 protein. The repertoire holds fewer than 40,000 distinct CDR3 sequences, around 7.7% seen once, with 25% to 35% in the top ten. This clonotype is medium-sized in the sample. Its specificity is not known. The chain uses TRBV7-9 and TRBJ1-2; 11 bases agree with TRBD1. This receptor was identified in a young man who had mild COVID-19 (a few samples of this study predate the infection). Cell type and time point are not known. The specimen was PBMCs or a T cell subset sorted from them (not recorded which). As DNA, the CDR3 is TGTGCCAGCAGCGACGGACAGGGGGCTGATGGCTACACCTTC. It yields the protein CASSDGQGADGYTF.